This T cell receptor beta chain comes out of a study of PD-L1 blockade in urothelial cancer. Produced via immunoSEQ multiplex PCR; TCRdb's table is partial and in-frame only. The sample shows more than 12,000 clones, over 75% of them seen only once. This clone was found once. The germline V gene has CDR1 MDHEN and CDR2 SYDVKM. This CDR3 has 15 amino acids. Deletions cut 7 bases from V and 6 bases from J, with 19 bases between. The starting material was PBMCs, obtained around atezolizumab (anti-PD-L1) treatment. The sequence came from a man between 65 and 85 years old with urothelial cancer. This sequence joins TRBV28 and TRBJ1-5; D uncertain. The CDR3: CASILEGGVGQPQHF. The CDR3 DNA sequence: TGTGCCAGCATCCTCGAGGGTGGGGTCGGTCAGCCCCAGCATTTT.